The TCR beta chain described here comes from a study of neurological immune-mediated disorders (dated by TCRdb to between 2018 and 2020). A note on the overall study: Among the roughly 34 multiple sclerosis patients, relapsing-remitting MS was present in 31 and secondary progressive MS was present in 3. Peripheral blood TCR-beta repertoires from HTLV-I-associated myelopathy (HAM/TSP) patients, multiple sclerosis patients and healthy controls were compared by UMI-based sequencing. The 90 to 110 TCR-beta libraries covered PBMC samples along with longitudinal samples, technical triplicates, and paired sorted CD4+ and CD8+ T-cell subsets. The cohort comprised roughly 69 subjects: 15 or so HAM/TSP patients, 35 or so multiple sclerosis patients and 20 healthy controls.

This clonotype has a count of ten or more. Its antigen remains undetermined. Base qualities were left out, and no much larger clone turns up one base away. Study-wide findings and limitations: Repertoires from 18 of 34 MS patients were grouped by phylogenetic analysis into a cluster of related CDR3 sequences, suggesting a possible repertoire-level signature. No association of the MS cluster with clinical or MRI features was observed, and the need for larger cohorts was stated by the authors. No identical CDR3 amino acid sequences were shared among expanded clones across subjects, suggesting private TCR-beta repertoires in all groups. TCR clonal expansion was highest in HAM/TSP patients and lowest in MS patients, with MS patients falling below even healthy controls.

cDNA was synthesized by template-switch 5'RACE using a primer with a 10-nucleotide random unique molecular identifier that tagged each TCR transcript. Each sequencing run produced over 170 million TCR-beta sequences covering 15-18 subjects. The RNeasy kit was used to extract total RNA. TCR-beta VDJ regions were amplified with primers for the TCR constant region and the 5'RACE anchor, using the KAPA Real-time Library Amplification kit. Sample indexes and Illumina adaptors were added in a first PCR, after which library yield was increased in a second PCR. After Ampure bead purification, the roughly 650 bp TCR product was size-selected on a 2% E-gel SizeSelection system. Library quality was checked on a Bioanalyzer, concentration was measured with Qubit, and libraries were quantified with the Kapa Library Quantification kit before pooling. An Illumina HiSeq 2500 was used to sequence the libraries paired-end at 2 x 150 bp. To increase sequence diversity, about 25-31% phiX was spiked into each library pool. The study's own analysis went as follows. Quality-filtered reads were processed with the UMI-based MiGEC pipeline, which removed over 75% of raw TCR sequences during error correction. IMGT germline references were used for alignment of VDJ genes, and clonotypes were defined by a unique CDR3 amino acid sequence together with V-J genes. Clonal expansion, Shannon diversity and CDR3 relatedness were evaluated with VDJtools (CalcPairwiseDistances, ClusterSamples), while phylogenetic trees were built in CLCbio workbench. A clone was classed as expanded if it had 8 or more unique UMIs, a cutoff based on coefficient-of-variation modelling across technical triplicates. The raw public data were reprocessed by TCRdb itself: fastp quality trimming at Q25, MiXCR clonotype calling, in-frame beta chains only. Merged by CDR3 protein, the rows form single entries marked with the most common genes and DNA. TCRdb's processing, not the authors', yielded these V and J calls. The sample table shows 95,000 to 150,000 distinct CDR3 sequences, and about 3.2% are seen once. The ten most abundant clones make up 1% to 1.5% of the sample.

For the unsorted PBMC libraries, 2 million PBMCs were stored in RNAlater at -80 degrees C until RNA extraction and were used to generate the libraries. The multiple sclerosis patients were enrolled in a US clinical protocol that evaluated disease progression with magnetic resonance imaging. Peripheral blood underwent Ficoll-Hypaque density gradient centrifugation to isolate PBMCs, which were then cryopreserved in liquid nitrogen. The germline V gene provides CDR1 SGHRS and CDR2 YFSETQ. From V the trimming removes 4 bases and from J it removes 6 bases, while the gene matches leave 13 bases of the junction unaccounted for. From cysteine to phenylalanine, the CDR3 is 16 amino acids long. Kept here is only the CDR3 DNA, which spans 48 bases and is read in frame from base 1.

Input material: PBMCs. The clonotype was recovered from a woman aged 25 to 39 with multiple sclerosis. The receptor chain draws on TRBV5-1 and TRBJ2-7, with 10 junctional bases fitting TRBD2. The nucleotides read TGCGCCAGCAGCGGGGGCCTAGCGGGAGATCGGTCCGAGCAGTACTTC. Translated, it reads CASSGGLAGDRSEQYF.